This T cell receptor (beta chain) was profiled in a study of cytomegalovirus exposure and HLA in healthy donors. Study details: Genotyping of under 500 donors showed that over 80% belonged to the Caucasian-associated ancestry cluster.

Study-wide points: Earlier results showed most TCR beta V segments being productive about 90% or about 30% of the time. In a later analysis, more than 15,000 TCR beta sequences were associated with HLA alleles at 0.05 false discovery rate. Cytomegalovirus association was assigned to 170 or so TCR beta chains.

About this clone: Its cognate antigen is unknown.

The CDR3 extends over 15 amino acids. In germline, CDR1 is SGHNT, CDR2 YYREEE (reference sequence). V lost 5 bases and J lost 7; bases outside the gene matches: 11. A multiplex PCR was run with 60 Vbeta primers and 13 Jbeta primers. Data came from immunoSEQ multiplex PCR; TCRdb stores just in-frame clones and leaves some out. The table has about 110,000 clones, around 73% seen once. The TCR originated in a woman between 35 and 50 years old in good health and CMV-seropositive. The chain employs TRBV5-4 and TRBJ2-3; 9 bases fit TRBD2. Sequencing was carried out using PBMCs. CDR3 amino acids: CASRTGGGASYTQYF. The CDR3 region has the DNA TGTGCCAGCAGGACGGGCGGGGGGGCCTCGTATACGCAGTATTTT.